A single sample gave rise to the 15 T cell receptor beta chains below, sequenced in a study of cytotoxic CD8 clonotypes in ibrutinib-treated CLL. Produced via immunoSEQ multiplex PCR; TCRdb's table is partial and in-frame only. The repertoire has 52,000 or so clones, approximately 54% of them found once; the top ten carry about 24%. Sequenced material: PBMCs, taken at disease progression, from a patient treated with ibrutinib. The origin of the receptors is a human donor with chronic lymphocytic leukemia.

The CDR3 DNA follows: TGTGCCAGCAGCACACAACCGACAGACGGGGAGCTGTTTTTT. Translating gives CASSTQPTDGELFF. This chain links TRBV9 with TRBJ2-2; possible D gene TRBD1, 5 bases. V was trimmed by 4 bases and J by 7 bases, leaving 14 bases between them. In germline, CDR1 is SGDLS, CDR2 YYNGEE. The CDR3 sequence is 14 residues long.

The chain uses TRBV6-5 and TRBJ1-4; TRBD1 is a possible D gene (6 bases). V lost 10 bases to trimming and J lost 4 bases, with 13 bases between them. CDR1 and CDR2 (germline): MNHEY, SVGAGI. The CDR3 consists of 13 residues. CDR3 bases: TGTGCCACTTCCCGGGACATTAATGAAAAACTGTTTTTT. Amino acid sequence: CATSRDINEKLFF.

The rearrangement links TRBV7-6 to TRBJ2-5; 8 nucleotides match TRBD2. Per germline, CDR1 SGHVS and CDR2 FNYEAQ. There are 14 residues in the CDR3. With 5 bases clipped from V and 1 base from J, the junction kept 3 bases outside the gene matches. CDR3 in amino acids: CASSRRGAQETQYF. The CDR3 region has the DNA TGTGCCAGCAGCCGGCGGGGGGCCCAAGAGACCCAGTACTTC. Looking up the rest from reference TRBV7-6 and TRBJ2-5 gives the full variable domain: GAGVSQSPRYKVTKRGQDVALRCDPISGHVSLYWYRQALGQGPEFLTYFNYEAQQDKSGLPNDRFSAERPEGSISTLTIQRTEQRDSAMYRCASSRRGAQETQYFGPGTRLLVL.

The chain recombines TRBV27 with TRBJ2-7; D gene ambiguous. The length of the CDR3 is 11 residues. Trimming took off 3 bases at V and 2 bases at J, with 2 bases between the two ends. Germline CDR1 MNHEY, CDR2 SMNVEV (reference sequence). The CDR3 reads CASSFPYEQYF. As DNA, the CDR3 is TGTGCCAGCAGTTTTCCCTACGAGCAGTACTTC.

The V and J genes are TRBV7-2 and TRBJ2-7; no definite D call. The CDR3 loop spans 14 amino acids. V lost 4 bases, J lost 0 bases, and 10 bases lay in between. Germline V gene sequence: CDR1 SGHTA, CDR2 FQGNSA. The CDR3 DNA reads TGTGCCAGCAGCTCCGTGGCAGCCTCCTACGAGCAGTACTTC. As protein: CASSSVAASYEQYF.

In this sample, this clone turned up a few times. The rearrangement joins TRBV10-3 to TRBJ2-7; D is tentatively TRBD1 or TRBD2 (5 bases each). Deletions cut 0 bases from V and 3 bases from J, with 9 bases between. Germline loops: CDR1 ENHRY, CDR2 SYGVKD. This CDR3 spans 14 amino acids. The chain's CDR3 is CAISESRGNYEQYF. CDR3 in DNA: TGTGCCATCAGTGAGTCCCGGGGCAACTACGAGCAGTACTTC.

In its sample, this clone was seen a few times. The chain joins TRBV6-5 to TRBJ1-2; D remains ambiguous. V was trimmed by 2 bases and J by 7 bases, leaving 14 bases between them. The CDR3 has 14 amino acids. CDR1 is MNHEY, CDR2 SVGAGI, per germline. In DNA form, the CDR3 reads TGTGCCAGCAGTTACAGACTTTCTAATACTGGCTACACCTTC. Translation gives CASSYRLSNTGYTF.

The V gene is TRBV20-1, the J gene TRBJ2-7; D is unresolved. The CDR3 is 11 residues long. V was shortened by 3 bases and J by 3 bases, with 6 bases between the two germline ends. CDR1 and CDR2 (germline): DFQATT, SNEGSKA (reference sequence). CDR3 in DNA: TGCAGTGCTAGTCTCTACTACGAGCAGTACTTC. The encoded protein is CSASLYYEQYF.

The chain recombines TRBV5-6 with TRBJ1-3, with a possible D match to TRBD1 (5 bases). Trimming removed 4 bases from V and 6 bases from J, with 11 bases in between. There are 13 residues in the CDR3. The germline V gene encodes CDR1 SGHDT and CDR2 YYEEEE. The DNA of the CDR3 is TGTGCCAGCAGCGCAGGGTCTCTAAACACCATATATTTT. It yields the protein CASSAGSLNTIYF.

The CDR3 region is CASSFRGSNQPQHF. Here the CDR3 DNA reads TGTGCCAGCAGCTTCCGAGGGAGCAATCAGCCCCAGCATTTT. The chain couples TRBV5-6 to TRBJ1-5, with no clear D. CDR3 length: 14 amino acids. Germline values: CDR1 SGHDT, CDR2 YYEEEE. V shed 2 bases and J shed 1 base, with 7 bases lying between them.

On this clone itself: The junction shows a germline mismatch at one end, possibly a read error. This sequence joins TRBV5-1 and TRBJ1-2, with D perhaps matching TRBD1 (5 bases). The CDR3 totals 11 residues. Germline values: CDR1 SGHRS, CDR2 YFSETQ. This CDR3 reads CASSFRGGYTF. In nucleotides, the CDR3 is TGTGCCAGCAGCTTTAGGGGCGGCTACACCTTC.

This CDR3 is CASRTDRGVSPLHF. CDR3 DNA: TGTGCCAGCCGAACGGACAGGGGCGTCTCACCCCTCCACTTT. The chain recombines TRBV6-5 with TRBJ1-6, with 9 bases matching TRBD1. Trimming removed 8 bases from V and 10 bases from J; junction bases left unmatched: 9. Germline values: CDR1 MNHEY, CDR2 SVGAGI. The CDR3 has 14 residues.

The V and J genes are TRBV19 and TRBJ2-2; no firm D call. With 5 bases removed from V and 0 bases from J, the gap between germline ends came to 13 bases. CDR3 size: 16 residues. Germline CDR1 LNHDA, CDR2 SQIVND (reference sequence). CDR3 loop: CASSYALSSNTGELFF. DNA for the CDR3: TGTGCCAGTAGTTACGCCCTATCGTCGAACACCGGGGAGCTGTTTTTT.

This clone has just a few counts. The chain carries TRBV5-5 and TRBJ2-3, with 7 positions matching TRBD2. The J segment lost 6 bases and the V segment lost 4 bases, leaving 5 bases of the junction unmatched. This CDR3 has 13 residues. Germline V gives CDR1 SGHKS, CDR2 YYEKEE (reference sequence). CDR3: CASSAGVRDTQYF. The DNA for the CDR3 is TGTGCCAGCAGCGCGGGGGTGAGGGATACGCAGTATTTT.

This clone has just a few counts. The chain combines TRBV5-1 with TRBJ2-5; D is perhaps TRBD1 or TRBD2 (6 bases each). In germline, CDR1 is SGHRS, CDR2 YFSETQ. Trimming took 1 base from V and 2 from J, leaving 9 bases between them. The CDR3 totals 14 residues. In nucleotides, the CDR3 is TGCGCCAGCAGCTTGTGGGGGGCACAAGAGACCCAGTACTTC. Amino acids: CASSLWGAQETQYF. The full variable domain, completed using reference TRBV5-1 and TRBJ2-5, is KAGVTQTPRYLIKTRGQQVTLSCSPISGHRSVSWYQQTPGQGLQFLFEYFSETQRNKGNFPGRFSGRQFSNSRSEMNVSTLELGDSALYLCASSLWGAQETQYFGPGTRLLVL.